Below, 20 T cell receptor beta chains from the same sample are listed, as sequenced in a study of cytomegalovirus exposure and HLA in healthy donors. PCR amplification relied on 60 Vbeta primers (plus 13 Jbeta primers). Here immunoSEQ multiplex PCR was the method, and the copy in TCRdb shows in-frame clones only, minus some. The table shows some 100,000 clones, with 81% occurring only once. The sequenced sample consisted of PBMCs. Receptor source: a girl aged 2-15 years in good health and CMV-seropositive.

The V gene is TRBV30, the J gene TRBJ1-2; D is uncertain. Trimming removed 3 bases from V and 0 bases from J, with 11 bases in between. The germline gives CDR1 GTSNPN, CDR2 SVGIG (reference sequence). The length of the CDR3 is 14 residues. This chain's CDR3 is CAWSFRHANYGYTF. The CDR3, as DNA: TGTGCCTGGAGCTTTCGACACGCTAACTATGGCTACACCTTC.

This chain joins TRBV18 and TRBJ2-1; D ambiguous. The CDR3 contains 13 residues. Germline V lookup: CDR1 KGHSH, CDR2 LQKENI. The ends were cut back, 2 bases at V and 8 bases at J, with 10 bases in the middle. This chain's CDR3 is CASSPGERYEQFF. In DNA form, the CDR3 reads TGTGCCAGCTCACCAGGTGAGCGCTATGAGCAGTTCTTC. Drawing the rest from reference TRBV18 and TRBJ2-1, the complete variable domain is NAGVMQNPRHLVRRRGQEARLRCSPMKGHSHVYWYRQLPEEGLKFMVYLQKENIIDESGMPKERFSAEFPKEGPSILRIQQVVRGDSAAYFCASSPGERYEQFFGPGTRLTVL.

This clone occurred a few times. V and J are TRBV2 and TRBJ2-7, with TRBD1 matching 7 bases. Trimming at V came to 7 bases and at J to 5 bases, leaving 14 bases not matched to a gene. The CDR3 spans 15 residues. CDR1 is SNHLY, CDR2 FYNNEI, per germline. The CDR3 DNA reads TGTGCCAGCACGACGGCCGCGGACAGGCCCGACGAGCAGTACTTC. Protein sequence: CASTTAADRPDEQYF.

The chain links TRBV19 to TRBJ1-1, with D possibly being TRBD1 (6 bases). The germline gives CDR1 LNHDA, CDR2 SQIVND (reference sequence). The V end lost 4 bases, the J end lost 1 base, and 7 bases lay between the germline ends. The CDR3 spans 13 residues. CDR3 sequence (DNA): TGTGCCAGTAGTACGACAGGGAACACTGAAGCTTTCTTT. It is translated as CASSTTGNTEAFF.

The rearrangement joins TRBV27 to TRBJ2-3, with TRBD2 identical over 11 bases. The CDR3 covers 14 residues. The V gene's germline CDR1 is MNHEY and CDR2 SMNVEV (reference sequence). V dropped 11 bases and J dropped 3; count of bases not matched to a gene: 7. The CDR3 nucleotides read TGTGCCTCCAGGCGGACTAGCGGGACAGATACGCAGTATTTT. Translated, it gives CASRRTSGTDTQYF.

The CDR3 is CASRIAGGFQPQHF. CDR3 DNA: TGTGCCAGCAGGATCGCAGGGGGCTTTCAGCCCCAGCATTTT. The V and J genes are TRBV28 and TRBJ1-5; 8 nucleotides match TRBD1. CDR3 length: 14 amino acids. Germline CDR1 MDHEN, CDR2 SYDVKM. The junction had 7 bases not matched to a gene; V was cut back by 6 bases and J by 6 bases. Full variable domain (remainder filled in from reference TRBV28 and TRBJ1-5): DVKVTQSSRYLVKRTGEKVFLECVQDMDHENMFWYRQDPGLGLRLIYFSYDVKMKEKGDIPEGYSVSREKKERFSLILESASTNQTSMYLCASRIAGGFQPQHFGDGTRLSIL.

This rearrangement joins TRBV29-1 to TRBJ2-1; D ambiguous. CDR3 length: 14 residues. Per germline, CDR1 SQVTM and CDR2 ANQGSEA. V lost 5 bases to trimming and J lost 0 bases, with 11 bases between them. The CDR3 DNA follows: TGCAGCGTTAAGACAAGAAGCTCCTACAATGAGCAGTTCTTC. It specifies CSVKTRSSYNEQFF.

This clone was counted a single time. V usage is TRBV30 and J usage is TRBJ2-2; 7 bases fit TRBD1. Germline CDR1 and CDR2: GTSNPN and SVGIG (reference sequence). The CDR3 runs 15 residues. The V gene end was trimmed by 5 bases and the J gene end by 0 bases; junction bases not matched to a gene: 6. The CDR3 loop reads CAWLHGTANTGELFF. Here the CDR3 DNA reads TGTGCCTGGTTACACGGGACAGCGAACACCGGGGAGCTGTTTTTT.

V and J are TRBV6-1 and TRBJ1-5; D call uncertain. The CDR3 has 13 amino acids. CDR1 MNHNS and CDR2 SASEGT come from the germline V gene. Trimming took off 3 bases at V and 6 bases at J, with 9 bases between the two ends. CDR3 DNA: TGTGCCAGCAGTGATGAACTTATTCAGCCCCAGCATTTT. The encoded protein is CASSDELIQPQHF.

The chain joins TRBV9 to TRBJ2-7; D is possibly TRBD2 (6 bases). The CDR3 is made up of 15 amino acids. The germline gives CDR1 SGDLS, CDR2 YYNGEE. V was pared by 4 bases and J by 4 bases, with 18 bases between. CDR3 residues: CASSPGTRSNYEQYF. The CDR3 DNA reads TGTGCCAGCAGCCCCGGGACTCGGAGTAATTACGAGCAGTACTTC. Full variable domain (outside the CDR3, taken from reference TRBV9 and TRBJ2-7): DSGVTQTPKHLITATGQRVTLRCSPRSGDLSVYWYQQSLDQGLQFLIQYYNGEERAKGNILERFSAQQFPDLHSELNLSSLELGDSALYFCASSPGTRSNYEQYFGPGTRLTVT.

This chain uses TRBV19 with TRBJ1-5; D may be TRBD1 (5 bases). Trimming took off 9 bases at V and 5 bases at J, with 17 bases between the two ends. In germline, CDR1 is LNHDA, CDR2 SQIVND (reference sequence). This CDR3 is 14 amino acids long. The CDR3 protein is CASIRQHEDQPQHF. The CDR3, as DNA: TGTGCCAGCATCAGACAGCATGAAGATCAGCCCCAGCATTTT.

This chain connects TRBV19 to TRBJ2-3, with TRBD1 matching over 7 bases. The CDR3 totals 16 residues. The germline gives CDR1 LNHDA, CDR2 SQIVND (reference sequence). V gave up 10 bases and J gave up 2 bases; unmatched junction bases: 15. CDR3: CATTSGTATVTDTQYF. The CDR3 DNA reads TGTGCCACCACCTCCGGGACAGCCACAGTCACAGATACGCAGTATTTT.

The chain joins TRBV5-4 to TRBJ2-1, with TRBD2 as a possible D gene (6 bases). V shed 4 bases and J shed 4 bases, with 15 bases lying between them. The CDR3 has 15 residues. CDR1 SGHNT and CDR2 YYREEE come from the germline V gene (reference sequence). The CDR3 loop reads CASSTGTVLYNEQFF. CDR3 sequence (DNA): TGTGCCAGCAGCACCGGGACTGTCCTGTACAATGAGCAGTTCTTC.

The gene calls are TRBV6-6 and TRBJ1-1, with 8 bases fitting TRBD1. After removal of 4 bases from V and 3 bases from J, the junction contained 4 bases not matched to a gene. CDR3 length equals 14 residues. Germline V CDR1 and CDR2: MNHNY, SVGAGI (reference sequence). The CDR3 sequence is CASSSQGADTEAFF. For the CDR3, the DNA is TGTGCCAGCAGTTCGCAGGGGGCGGACACTGAAGCTTTCTTT.

The chain joins TRBV29-1 to TRBJ2-5, with D possibly TRBD2 on 5 matching bases. Germline-derived CDR1 and CDR2 are SQVTM and ANQGSEA. Trimming cost V 6 bases and J 0 bases, with 11 bases left between them. The CDR3 extends over 13 amino acids. The CDR3 is CSVWESNQETQYF. The CDR3 DNA reads as TGCAGCGTATGGGAGTCGAACCAAGAGACCCAGTACTTC.

The gene calls are TRBV5-1 and TRBJ2-3, with TRBD1 matching 9 bases. The germline V gene encodes CDR1 SGHRS and CDR2 YFSETQ. With V trimmed by 4 bases and J by 1 base, 7 bases remained unmatched. This CDR3 is built from 16 residues. The CDR3 DNA follows: TGCGCCAGCAGCCTCAATACAGGGGGCGGCACAGATACGCAGTATTTT. Encoded protein: CASSLNTGGGTDTQYF.

This chain joins TRBV29-1 and TRBJ1-1, with 7 bases lining up with TRBD1. The CDR3 contains 12 residues. Unmatched junction bases numbered 6, after V lost 7 bases and J lost 4 bases. CDR1 SQVTM and CDR2 ANQGSEA come from the germline V gene. DNA for the CDR3: TGCAGCGCTGTACAGGGGTCCACTGAAGCTTTCTTT. Protein sequence: CSAVQGSTEAFF. The entire variable domain, with the rest obtained from reference TRBV29-1 and TRBJ1-1, is as follows: SAVISQKPSRDICQRGTSLTIQCQVDSQVTMMFWYRQQPGQSLTLIATANQGSEATYESGFVIDKFPISRPNLTFSTLTVSNMSPEDSSIYLCSAVQGSTEAFFGQGTRLTVV.

The genes are TRBV28 and TRBJ2-3; possibly TRBD2 for D (7 bases). The CDR3 consists of 17 residues. CDR1 is MDHEN, CDR2 SYDVKM, per germline. Trimming took off 6 bases at V and 9 bases at J, with 28 bases between the two ends. CDR3 DNA sequence: TGTGCCAGCAGAACAACCTCAGGGGCGGGAGAGAGAAAGACGCAGTATTTT. Its translation is CASRTTSGAGERKTQYF.

The chain has TRBV9 and TRBJ2-7; D is unclear. Germline values: CDR1 SGDLS, CDR2 YYNGEE. V was cut by 3 bases and J by 0 bases, with 4 bases left in between. The CDR3 is 12 residues long. CDR3 region: CASSGDSYEQYF. Here the CDR3 DNA reads TGTGCCAGCAGCGGCGACTCCTACGAGCAGTACTTC.

The rearrangement joins TRBV25-1 to TRBJ2-7; D unclear. The germline gives CDR1 MGHDK, CDR2 SYGVNS. With 8 bases removed from V and 6 bases from J, the gap between germline ends came to 11 bases. The CDR3 is made up of 11 amino acids. CDR3 sequence: CASDSLREQYF. Here the CDR3 DNA reads TGTGCCAGCGATAGCCTCCGCGAGCAGTACTTC.